This T cell receptor (beta chain) stems from a study of cytomegalovirus exposure and HLA in healthy donors. Use of 60 Vbeta and 13 Jbeta primers characterized the PCR. TCRdb's table, derived via immunoSEQ multiplex PCR, lists solely in-frame clones and lacks some. The table shows under 150,000 clones, with 81% occurring only once. The CDR3 spans 21 residues. Germline CDR1 and CDR2: SGDLS and YYNGEE. Trimming took 1 base from V and 0 from J, leaving 29 bases between them. This rearrangement joins TRBV9 to TRBJ2-7; tentative D call: TRBD2 (6 bases). Sample: PBMCs. This TCR was recovered from a man aged 18 to 29 in good health and CMV-seronegative. CDR3 coding DNA: TGTGCCAGCAGCGTACTATTTGAGGGATTGGGTCGGGACTCACCCTCCTACGAGCAGTACTTC. It codes for CASSVLFEGLGRDSPSYEQYF.